These 16 T cell receptor beta chains were sequenced from one sample in a study of blood T cell repertoires in COVID-19. Profiled with immunoSEQ multiplex PCR; TCRdb holds only in-frame clones, not every one. Here the sample spans about 140,000 clones, 84% being singletons. Sequenced material: PBMCs or T cells enriched from blood (not recorded which). These receptors were taken from a woman between 18 and 29 years old who had been exposed to COVID-19.

This sequence joins TRBV19 and TRBJ2-5; 8 positions match TRBD1. Trimming removed 6 bases from V and 4 bases from J; junction bases left unmatched: 10. This CDR3 region has 15 residues. CDR1 and CDR2 (germline): LNHDA, SQIVND (reference sequence). The CDR3 DNA is TGTGCCAGTAGACCAGTCCTTGGACAGGGAGAGACCCAGTACTTC. Encoded protein: CASRPVLGQGETQYF.

The chain recombines TRBV3-1 (or the pseudogene TRBV3-2) with TRBJ1-3, with 7 bases lining up with TRBD1. Trimming removed 0 bases from V and 1 base from J; junction bases left unmatched: 9. The CDR3 consists of 18 residues. Germline lookup yields CDR1 LGHDT and CDR2 YNNKEL (reference sequence). CDR3: CASSQDATGILSGNTIYF. Written as DNA, the CDR3 is TGTGCCAGCAGCCAAGACGCGACAGGGATCCTTTCTGGAAACACCATATATTTT.

This chain joins TRBV23-1 and TRBJ2-7; D remains ambiguous. TRBV23-1 is given ORF status, its function remaining uncertain. The CDR3 loop spans 14 amino acids. Trimming removed 8 bases from V and 2 bases from J, with 16 bases in between. The CDR3 DNA is TGCGCCAGCGTATCTAGAGGCGCCACCTACGAGCAGTACTTC. As protein: CASVSRGATYEQYF.

The chain couples TRBV12-3 or TRBV12-4 to TRBJ1-5; D unresolved. This CDR3 spans 13 amino acids. The V and J ends lost 8 bases and 6 bases respectively, with 14 bases between them. CDR3 region: CASQRGGGQPQHF. Here the CDR3 DNA reads TGTGCCAGCCAGCGCGGTGGAGGTCAGCCCCAGCATTTT.

The genes are TRBV28 and TRBJ1-5, with D possibly TRBD1 on 5 matching bases. Trimming took 5 bases from V and 5 from J, leaving 16 bases between them. This CDR3 is 15 amino acids long. Germline assignment: CDR1 MDHEN and CDR2 SYDVKM. The CDR3: CASSPGPGGDQPQHF. CDR3 DNA: TGTGCCAGCAGTCCGGGGCCGGGAGGGGATCAGCCCCAGCATTTT.

V is TRBV15 and J is TRBJ2-7; 15 bases are shared with TRBD2. The CDR3 is made up of 16 amino acids. CDR1 and CDR2 from the germline V gene are LNHNV and YYDKDF (reference sequence). Losses at the gene ends were 0 bases for V and 7 bases for J; bases not matched to a gene: 4. The CDR3 nucleotides are TGTGCCACCAGCAGAGATCCGGGACTAGCGGGAGGAGAGCAGTACTTC. Its translation: CATSRDPGLAGGEQYF.

This rearrangement joins TRBV11-2 to TRBJ2-6, with TRBD1 identical over 10 bases. V gave up 4 bases and J gave up 4 bases; unmatched junction bases: 1. Germline V lookup: CDR1 SGHAT, CDR2 FQNNGV. This CDR3 contains 15 residues. The CDR3, as DNA: TGTGCCAGCAGCTGGGGACAGGGGGGGGCCAACGTCCTGACTTTC. Translated, it gives CASSWGQGGANVLTF.

CDR3 amino acids: CASSELAGEGETQYF. For the CDR3, the DNA is TGTGCCAGCAGTGAACTAGCGGGAGAGGGGGAGACCCAGTACTTC. This chain connects TRBV6-1 to TRBJ2-5; TRBD2 aligns across 10 bases. The V segment lost 2 bases and the J segment 5 bases; nucleotides outside the gene matches: 5. The CDR3 has 15 amino acids. Germline CDR1 MNHNS, CDR2 SASEGT.

Points on this clone: At one boundary the junction diverges from the germline segment, which might be a read error. The chain is built from TRBV30 and TRBJ2-7; tentatively, D is TRBD1 (6 bases). The CDR3 spans 12 residues. Germline V CDR1 and CDR2: GTSNPN, SVGIG (reference sequence). CDR3: CAWTRLTGTMDF. CDR3 bases: TGTGCCTGGACCCGGCTGACAGGAACGATGGACTTC.

This rearrangement joins TRBV19 to TRBJ1-1; D is unclear. Germline V gene lookup returns CDR1 LNHDA and CDR2 SQIVND (reference sequence). Deletions cut 0 bases from V and 4 bases from J, with 9 bases between. The length of the CDR3 is 14 residues. CDR3 sequence: CASSIDEEGTEAFF. The CDR3 DNA reads as TGTGCCAGTAGTATAGACGAGGAGGGCACTGAAGCTTTCTTT.

V gene TRBV29-1 combines with J gene TRBJ1-1; TRBD1 matches at 9 bases. Trimming cost V 6 bases and J 0 bases; bases outside gene matches: 5. This CDR3 spans 14 amino acids. Per the germline V gene, CDR1 is SQVTM and CDR2 is ANQGSEA. The CDR3 bases are TGCAGCGTGGGACAGGGTACTTTGAACACTGAAGCTTTCTTT. This codes for CSVGQGTLNTEAFF.

The rearrangement uses TRBV9 and TRBJ1-1, with TRBD1 identical over 8 bases. CDR3 length equals 14 residues. J was trimmed by 0 bases and V by 7 bases; bases with no gene match: 5. Germline CDR1 SGDLS, CDR2 YYNGEE. CDR3 residues: CASGGQGMNTEAFF. The CDR3 nucleotides are TGTGCCAGCGGAGGACAGGGTATGAACACTGAAGCTTTCTTT.

This clone was seen a single time. V and J are TRBV7-2 and TRBJ2-3, with 13 bases identical to TRBD2. CDR1 and CDR2 from the germline V gene are SGHTA and FQGNSA. The CDR3 spans 15 residues. After removal of 6 bases from V and 7 bases from J, the junction contained 7 bases not matched to a gene. The CDR3 region has the DNA TGTGCCAGCAGAAGGACTAGCGGGAGATTAAATACGCAGTATTTT. As protein: CASRRTSGRLNTQYF.

V gene TRBV6-5 combines with J gene TRBJ2-7; possibly TRBD2 for D (6 bases). Germline assignment: CDR1 MNHEY and CDR2 SVGAGI. Trimming left V 2 bases short and J 1 base short, with 15 bases between. The CDR3 totals 16 residues. The CDR3 DNA reads TGTGCCAGCAGTTACAACGGGGGTAGTAGTTCCTACGAGCAGTACTTC. This translates into CASSYNGGSSSYEQYF.

The rearrangement joins TRBV28 to TRBJ1-5, with D perhaps TRBD1 (5 bases). V was cut by 6 bases and J by 7 bases, with 13 bases left in between. Germline V lookup: CDR1 MDHEN, CDR2 SYDVKM. CDR3 length: 13 residues. CDR3 nucleotide sequence: TGTGCCAGCAGCAAACTACAGGCACAGCCCCAGCATTTT. Translation: CASSKLQAQPQHF. Full variable domain (rest looked up from reference TRBV28 and TRBJ1-5): DVKVTQSSRYLVKRTGEKVFLECVQDMDHENMFWYRQDPGLGLRLIYFSYDVKMKEKGDIPEGYSVSREKKERFSLILESASTNQTSMYLCASSKLQAQPQHFGDGTRLSIL.

V gene TRBV3-1 (or the pseudogene TRBV3-2) combines with J gene TRBJ1-1; 8 bases fit TRBD1. The V segment lost 1 base and the J segment 6 bases; nucleotides outside the gene matches: 4. In germline, CDR1 is LGHDT, CDR2 YNNKEL (reference sequence). The CDR3 consists of 14 residues. CDR3 nucleotide sequence: TGTGCCAGCAGCCAAGGGCAGGGGGCAGCTGAAGCTTTCTTT. Its protein is CASSQGQGAAEAFF.